Shown below are 32 T cell receptor beta chains from a single sample sequenced in a study of cytomegalovirus exposure and HLA in healthy donors. Primers for the PCR totalled 60 Vbeta and 13 Jbeta. The protocol was immunoSEQ multiplex PCR, while the TCRdb copy is restricted to in-frame clones and leaves out a portion. The data contain around 200,000 clones, around 75% of them singletons. Sequenced material: PBMCs. The receptor source for this set is a male donor in good health and CMV-seronegative.

This rearrangement joins TRBV2 to TRBJ1-5; 8 bases fit TRBD1. V dropped 7 bases and J dropped 0; count of bases not matched to a gene: 8. This CDR3 contains 16 residues. Looked up from germline, CDR1 is SNHLY and CDR2 is FYNNEI. The CDR3: CASTGTGDHSNQPQHF. CDR3 coding DNA: TGTGCCAGCACCGGGACAGGAGATCATAGCAATCAGCCCCAGCATTTT.

This sequence joins TRBV27 and TRBJ1-5; 8 bases fit TRBD1. The V gene end was trimmed by 4 bases and the J gene end by 7 bases; junction bases not matched to a gene: 9. Germline V CDR1 and CDR2: MNHEY, SMNVEV (reference sequence). This CDR3 comprises 15 residues. The CDR3 DNA is TGTGCCAGCAGTTCGACAGGGGTAGAATGGCAGCCCCAGCATTTT. This translates into CASSSTGVEWQPQHF.

The chain recombines TRBV9 with TRBJ2-3, with TRBD2 identical over 8 bases. Germline CDR1 reads SGDLS; CDR2 reads YYNGEE. CDR3 length equals 14 residues. The trim removed 6 bases at V and 2 bases at J, leaving 5 bases unmatched. CDR3: CASNPRGDTDTQYF. DNA for the CDR3: TGTGCCAGCAACCCGCGGGGGGACACAGATACGCAGTATTTT.

The chain recombines TRBV6-1 with TRBJ1-5, with D perhaps matching TRBD1 (5 bases). This CDR3 has 16 residues. Trimming removed 2 bases at V and 2 bases at J, with 13 bases between. Germline loops: CDR1 MNHNS, CDR2 SASEGT. CDR3 loop: CASSERWDSGNQPQHF. CDR3 sequence (DNA): TGTGCCAGCAGTGAAAGATGGGACTCGGGCAATCAGCCCCAGCATTTT.

The V and J genes are TRBV15 and TRBJ2-1; TRBD1 might be the D (5 bases). This CDR3 is 14 amino acids long. V lost 3 bases, J lost 1 base, and 7 bases lay in between. Germline values: CDR1 LNHNV, CDR2 YYDKDF (reference sequence). CDR3 in amino acids: CATSRDKSYNEQFF. DNA for the CDR3: TGTGCCACCAGCAGGGACAAATCCTACAATGAGCAGTTCTTC.

The DNA of the CDR3 is TGTGCCAGCAGCTTAGGAGGGACTGGGGCCAACGTCCTGACTTTC. Translating it yields CASSLGGTGANVLTF. V is TRBV11-3 and J is TRBJ2-6; TRBD2 might be the D (5 bases). Germline CDR1 SGHNT, CDR2 YENEEA. This CDR3 has 15 amino acids. Trimming left V 1 base short and J 2 bases short, with 6 bases between.

The gene calls are TRBV9 and TRBJ2-2, with a tentative D call TRBD2 (6 bases). Deletions cut 3 bases from V and 2 bases from J, with 11 bases between. Germline assignment: CDR1 SGDLS and CDR2 YYNGEE. CDR3 length equals 15 residues. The CDR3 nucleotides are TGTGCCAGCAGCGCCGGGGGACGCAACACCGGGGAGCTGTTTTTT. Translation gives CASSAGGRNTGELFF.

The V call is TRBV7-9, the J call TRBJ1-2; D may be TRBD1 (5 bases). The CDR3 has 12 residues. Germline loops: CDR1 SEHNR, CDR2 FQNEAQ (reference sequence). Trimming stripped 7 bases from V and 3 bases from J, with 9 bases between. This CDR3 is CASTGHYYGYTF. The CDR3 DNA follows: TGTGCCAGCACTGGACATTACTATGGCTACACCTTC.

The chain recombines TRBV7-3 with TRBJ2-5; 10 bases line up with TRBD2. The J call could be wrong; TRBJ2-7 is a better fit for the DNA end. The CDR3 runs to 15 residues. Germline CDR1 reads SGHTA; CDR2 reads FQGTGA. The CDR3 spells CASSLTSGGIYEQYF. The CDR3 DNA sequence: TGTGCCAGCAGCTTAACTAGCGGGGGGATCTACGAGCAGTACTTC.

This chain connects TRBV4-1 to TRBJ1-5; 8 nucleotides line up with TRBD1. CDR3 size: 15 residues. V lost 1 base, J lost 3 bases, and 2 bases stayed unmatched. Per the germline V gene, CDR1 is MGHRA and CDR2 is YSYEKL. CDR3 protein: CASSQVDRDNQPQHF. CDR3 DNA: TGCGCCAGCAGCCAAGTGGACAGGGACAATCAGCCCCAGCATTTT.

This chain uses TRBV19 with TRBJ2-1; TRBD2 matches at 10 bases. V trimming: 3 bases; J trimming: 4 bases; junction bases outside the gene matches: 3. CDR3 size: 15 residues. Germline-derived CDR1 and CDR2 are LNHDA and SQIVND (reference sequence). The CDR3 region is CASSITSGVYNEQFF. CDR3 coding DNA: TGTGCCAGTAGTATTACTAGCGGGGTATACAATGAGCAGTTCTTC.

V is TRBV18 and J is TRBJ2-1, with a tentative D call TRBD2 (6 bases). Trimming removed 3 bases from V and 4 bases from J, with 13 bases in between. CDR1 and CDR2 from the germline V gene are KGHSH and LQKENI. The CDR3 totals 15 residues. CDR3 DNA: TGTGCCAGCTCACCGATTAGCGGCACTTACAATGAGCAGTTCTTC. It specifies CASSPISGTYNEQFF.

In its sample, this clone was seen a few times. This chain uses TRBV27 with TRBJ1-6; 7 bases fit TRBD1. V shed 4 bases and J 4 bases; nucleotides not matched to a gene: 1. Germline V gene lookup returns CDR1 MNHEY and CDR2 SMNVEV (reference sequence). The CDR3 contains 14 residues. The CDR3 bases are TGTGCCAGCAGTTCGGGACAGTATAATTCACCCCTCCACTTT. This gives the protein CASSSGQYNSPLHF.

The chain carries TRBV11-2 and TRBJ1-4, with TRBD1 matching 7 bases. Trimming cost V 5 bases and J 7 bases; bases outside gene matches: 4. The CDR3 has 13 residues. In germline, CDR1 is SGHAT, CDR2 FQNNGV. The CDR3 here is CASSPRTGEKLFF. The CDR3 bases are TGTGCCAGCAGCCCCCGGACAGGTGAAAAACTGTTTTTT.

This sequence joins TRBV19 and TRBJ1-1; possible D gene TRBD1, 6 bases. The CDR3 loop spans 17 amino acids. Germline CDR1 reads LNHDA; CDR2 reads SQIVND (reference sequence). Trimming took 0 bases from V and 0 from J, leaving 14 bases between them. The CDR3 protein is CASSIDLDRPLNTEAFF. DNA for the CDR3: TGTGCCAGTAGTATAGATCTGGACAGACCTTTGAACACTGAAGCTTTCTTT. Combining the CDR3 with reference TRBV19 and TRBJ1-1 gives the whole variable domain DGGITQSPKYLFRKEGQNVTLSCEQNLNHDAMYWYRQDPGQGLRLIYYSQIVNDFQKGDIAEGYSVSREKKESFPLTVTSAQKNPTAFYLCASSIDLDRPLNTEAFFGQGTRLTVV.

In its sample, this clone was seen a few times. The same CDR3 can be traced to other DNA sequences in this sample. The J gene is TRBJ2-5, the V gene TRBV5-1; the D is unclear. In germline, CDR1 is SGHRS, CDR2 YFSETQ. The germline V and J ends were trimmed by 4 bases and 1 base, with 8 bases remaining between them. The CDR3 consists of 13 residues. Written as DNA, the CDR3 is TGCGCCAGCAGCGTAAGCCCCCAAGAGACCCAGTACTTC. Amino acids: CASSVSPQETQYF.

The chain couples TRBV28 to TRBJ1-2, with D tentatively TRBD1 (6 bases). Germline-derived CDR1 and CDR2 are MDHEN and SYDVKM. The CDR3 totals 11 residues. Deletions cut 10 bases from V and 0 bases from J, with 6 bases between. The CDR3 loop is CATGANYGYTF. Written as DNA, the CDR3 is TGTGCCACAGGGGCTAACTATGGCTACACCTTC.

As for this clone: This CDR3 is also generated by other DNA sequences in the sample. This rearrangement joins TRBV20-1 to TRBJ1-2; the D gene is possibly TRBD1 (5 bases). CDR3 length equals 11 residues. Deletions cut 5 bases from V and 2 bases from J, with 6 bases between. Germline V gives CDR1 DFQATT, CDR2 SNEGSKA (reference sequence). DNA of the CDR3: TGCAGTGCTGGGGGGAACTATGGCTACACCTTC. Encoded protein: CSAGGNYGYTF.

This sequence joins TRBV16 and TRBJ1-5; no reliable D call. Trimming took off 3 bases at V and 3 bases at J, with 9 bases between the two ends. The CDR3 runs to 14 residues. Germline V CDR1 and CDR2: KGHSY, FQNENV. The CDR3 DNA reads TGTGCCAGCAGCCAGGGAGGGCCCAATCAGCCCCAGCATTTT. Its translation is CASSQGGPNQPQHF.

V is TRBV6-5 and J is TRBJ2-5, with D maybe TRBD2 (6 bases). Germline CDR1 MNHEY, CDR2 SVGAGI. The CDR3 loop spans 15 amino acids. Between the trimmed V and J ends, which lost 0 bases and 5 bases, there was a span of 13 bases. CDR3 DNA sequence: TGTGCCAGCAGTTACTCGTCGGGGGTTTTGGAGACCCAGTACTTC. Translated: CASSYSSGVLETQYF.

This rearrangement joins TRBV28 to TRBJ2-5, with 10 bases identical to TRBD1. The J call could be wrong; TRBJ2-7 is a better fit for the DNA end. The CDR3 is 15 amino acids. CDR1 MDHEN and CDR2 SYDVKM come from the germline V gene. This CDR3 reads CASSSPGTGVYEQYF. The CDR3, as DNA: TGTGCCAGCAGTAGTCCCGGGACAGGGGTCTACGAGCAGTACTTC.

The genes are TRBV11-3 and TRBJ2-1, with 12 bases lining up with TRBD2. Trimming took 5 bases from V and 2 from J; bases not matched to a gene: 4. CDR3 length equals 16 residues. The germline V gene encodes CDR1 SGHNT and CDR2 YENEEA. Here the CDR3 DNA reads TGTGCCAGCAGCCCTCGGACTAGCGGGGCCTACAATGAGCAGTTCTTC. It specifies CASSPRTSGAYNEQFF.

The V and J genes are TRBV4-3 and TRBJ2-3; 9 bases agree with TRBD1. Per the germline V gene, CDR1 is LGHNA and CDR2 is YSLEER. CDR3 length: 15 residues. With 1 base clipped from V and 4 bases from J, the junction kept 3 bases outside the gene matches. As DNA, the CDR3 is TGCGCCAGCAGCCAAGGGGACAGGGTTTCAGATACGCAGTATTTT. Amino acids: CASSQGDRVSDTQYF.

This chain links TRBV6-5 with TRBJ1-5; D ambiguous. The CDR3 is made up of 15 amino acids. V was cut by 7 bases and J by 3 bases, with 16 bases left in between. The germline V gene has CDR1 MNHEY and CDR2 SVGAGI. In DNA form, the CDR3 reads TGTGCCAGCACCCCTGGGCCCGAGTTCAATCAGCCCCAGCATTTT. Translation gives CASTPGPEFNQPQHF.

The J gene is TRBJ1-5, the V gene TRBV7-2, with TRBD1 as a possible D gene (6 bases). Trimming left V 4 bases short and J 2 bases short, with 15 bases between. The CDR3 contains 16 residues. CDR1 and CDR2 from the germline V gene are SGHTA and FQGNSA. CDR3 protein: CASSSTGPVRNQPQHF. The CDR3 DNA is TGTGCCAGCAGCTCCACAGGGCCGGTTCGCAATCAGCCCCAGCATTTT.

V usage is TRBV9 and J usage is TRBJ2-5, with 7 bases that match TRBD2. Germline CDR1 reads SGDLS; CDR2 reads YYNGEE. The CDR3 spans 15 residues. V lost 0 bases to trimming and J lost 4 bases; unmatched junction nucleotides: 6. The CDR3 reads CASSVVVGGLETQYF. The CDR3 region has the DNA TGTGCCAGCAGCGTAGTCGTGGGAGGGCTAGAGACCCAGTACTTC.

This chain connects TRBV30 to TRBJ1-5, with D maybe TRBD1 (5 bases). CDR1 is GTSNPN and CDR2 is SVGIG in the germline V gene (reference sequence). The CDR3 loop spans 15 amino acids. Trimming removed 1 base from V and 9 bases from J, with 19 bases in between. The CDR3 coding sequence is TGTGCCTGGAGTGCCGGGACGGGGGGAGATCGGCCCCAGCATTTT. This codes for CAWSAGTGGDRPQHF.

The chain links TRBV6-6 to TRBJ2-1; 11 bases map to TRBD2. The CDR3 consists of 14 residues. V lost 11 bases, J lost 10 bases, and 13 bases stayed unmatched. In germline, CDR1 is MNHNY, CDR2 SVGAGI (reference sequence). The CDR3 region has the DNA TGTGCCGCATCCCGACCGACTAGCGGGATAGAGCAGTTCTTC. Amino acids: CAASRPTSGIEQFF.

This sequence joins TRBV6-1 and TRBJ1-1; TRBD1 is a possible D gene (6 bases). The germline V and J ends were trimmed by 2 bases and 8 bases, with 12 bases remaining between them. This CDR3 has 13 residues. Germline values: CDR1 MNHNS, CDR2 SASEGT. CDR3 loop: CASSETGTGEAFF. CDR3 coding DNA: TGTGCCAGCAGTGAAACAGGAACAGGGGAAGCTTTCTTT.

This clone was detected a few times. This rearrangement joins TRBV30 to TRBJ1-6; no reliable D call. In germline, CDR1 is GTSNPN, CDR2 SVGIG (reference sequence). The CDR3 is 17 residues long. Trimming shortened V by 4 bases and J by 0 bases, and 16 bases separated the two germline ends. This chain's CDR3 is CAWTIAGASSYNSPLHF. As DNA, the CDR3 is TGTGCCTGGACCATAGCGGGCGCTAGCTCCTATAATTCACCCCTCCACTTT.

The rearrangement uses TRBV15 and TRBJ2-7; 8 nucleotides agree with TRBD1. This CDR3 has 16 residues. Trimming cost V 1 base and J 0 bases; bases outside gene matches: 5. Per the germline V gene, CDR1 is LNHNV and CDR2 is YYDKDF (reference sequence). In DNA form, the CDR3 reads TGTGCCACCAGCAGAGTCCGGACAGGGAGCTCCTACGAGCAGTACTTC. This sequence encodes CATSRVRTGSSYEQYF.

The V gene is TRBV28, the J gene TRBJ1-3; unclear D gene. Germline V CDR1 and CDR2: MDHEN, SYDVKM. V was shortened by 6 bases and J by 0 bases, with 9 bases between the two germline ends. This CDR3 has 14 residues. CDR3 region: CASRLSFSGNTIYF. CDR3 in DNA: TGTGCCAGCAGACTATCTTTCTCTGGAAACACCATATATTTT.